A selection of T cell receptor beta chains follows, all from one sample in a study of blood T cell repertoires in COVID-19. Generated by immunoSEQ multiplex PCR, the TCRdb table keeps only in-frame clones and is missing some. The sample lists 350,000 to 500,000 clones, roughly 89% seen once, with roughly 0.78% in the top ten. Sequencing was done on a sample of peripheral blood. These receptors all come from a young man with COVID-19, enrolled during active disease. Both conserved end residues are part of each CDR3. D genes are given only for firm matches. The size field is filled for only some rows; it gives once, few, many or a size class.

>TRBJ1-5|TRBD1|few|TRBV2
CASRTGSSYQPQHF
TGTGCCAGCAGGACAGGGAGTTCCTATCAGCCCCAGCATTTT
>TRBJ1-5|-|-|TRBV5-5
CASSLVELMGNQPQHF
TGTGCCAGCAGCTTGGTGGAGCTCATGGGCAATCAGCCCCAGCATTTT
>TRBJ1-6|-|-|TRBV7-9
CASSLEPGGGSPLHF
TGTGCCAGCAGCTTAGAACCCGGAGGAGGTTCACCCCTCCACTTT
>TRBJ2-3|TRBD1|once|TRBV6-5
CASSQRQGSTDTQYF
TGTGCCAGCAGCCAACGACAGGGGAGCACAGATACGCAGTATTTT
>TRBJ2-5|TRBD1|-|TRBV2
CASSEGATQYF
TGTGCCAGCAGCGAGGGGGCGACCCAGTACTTC
>TRBJ1-4|TRBD1|-|TRBV5-1
CASSSRDRDEKLFF
TGCGCCAGCAGCTCCCGGGACAGGGATGAAAAACTGTTTTTT
>TRBJ2-1|TRBD1|-|TRBV19
CASSIWAGGSYNEQFF
TGTGCCAGTAGTATTTGGGCAGGGGGATCCTACAATGAGCAGTTCTTC
>TRBJ2-5|-|-|TRBV7-3
CASSYAQGETQYF
TGTGCCAGCAGCTACGCGCAGGGGGAGACCCAGTACTTC
>TRBJ1-4|TRBD1|-|TRBV5-5
CASSGTGTTTNEKLFF
TGTGCCAGCAGCGGGACAGGGACAACAACTAATGAAAAACTGTTTTTT
>TRBJ2-3|TRBD2|-|TRBV7-9
CASSFSGTTPTDTQYF
TGTGCCAGCAGCTTTAGCGGGACTACCCCCACAGATACGCAGTATTTT
>TRBJ2-2|TRBD2|-|TRBV25-1
CASSDWGGTPGAGELFF
TGTGCCAGCAGTGACTGGGGGGGGACCCCCGGCGCCGGGGAGCTGTTTTTT
>TRBJ1-2|TRBD1|once|TRBV5-1
CASSPFTGDAGGYTF
TGCGCCAGCAGCCCATTTACAGGGGACGCTGGTGGCTACACCTTC
>TRBJ1-2|TRBD1|-|TRBV6-5
CASRPGQVNYGYTF
TGTGCCAGCAGACCCGGACAGGTTAACTATGGCTACACCTTC
>TRBJ2-3|-|-|TRBV4-1
CASSQDLLTDTQYF
TGCGCCAGCAGCCAAGATTTACTGACAGATACGCAGTATTTT
>TRBJ1-4|-|-|TRBV5-1
CASSLDTIGGTEKLFF
TGCGCCAGCAGCTTGGACACCATAGGCGGGACTGAAAAACTGTTTTTT
>TRBJ2-5|-|-|TRBV6-5
CASIKMTRVETQYF
TGTGCCAGCATAAAAATGACCAGGGTGGAGACCCAGTACTTC
>TRBJ1-1|TRBD1|-|TRBV5-8
CASSLGGTGDRFTEAFF
TGTGCCAGCAGCTTGGGGGGGACAGGGGATCGGTTCACTGAAGCTTTCTTT
>TRBJ2-3|TRBD2|once|TRBV4-1
CASSFGLVADTQYF
TGCGCCAGCAGTTTCGGACTAGTAGCAGATACGCAGTATTTT
>TRBJ1-1|TRBD1|-|TRBV3-1/TRBV3-2
CASSQDGGGPLNTEAFF
TGTGCCAGCAGCCAAGACGGAGGGGGCCCCTTGAACACTGAAGCTTTCTTT
>TRBJ2-7|-|-|TRBV7-8
CASSFSNEQYF
TGTGCCAGCAGCTTTTCTAACGAGCAGTACTTC
>TRBJ2-2|TRBD2|-|TRBV7-9
CASSVGLAGVVANTGELFF
TGTGCCAGCAGCGTGGGACTAGCGGGAGTGGTTGCGAACACCGGGGAGCTGTTTTTT
>TRBJ2-2|TRBD2|-|TRBV10-1
CASSGESGRGNTGELFF
TGCGCCAGCAGTGGGGAGAGCGGGAGAGGAAACACCGGGGAGCTGTTTTTT
>TRBJ2-7|-|-|TRBV29-1
CSTGLRPLKIASRF
TGCAGCACCGGATTGCGGCCGCTTAAAATAGCAAGTAGGTTC
>TRBJ2-1|-|-|TRBV10-1
CASSEVGTWGGEQFF
TGCGCCAGCAGTGAGGTTGGGACTTGGGGCGGTGAGCAGTTCTTC
>TRBJ2-7|-|-|TRBV21-1
CASSKRASGGPSSYEQYF
TGTGCCAGCAGCAAGAGGGCTAGCGGGGGGCCGAGCTCCTACGAGCAGTACTTC
>TRBJ1-1|TRBD1|-|TRBV10-3
CAISESGTGYTEAFF
TGTGCCATCAGTGAAAGTGGGACAGGGTACACTGAAGCTTTCTTT
>TRBJ2-1|-|-|TRBV9
CASSVVPGEGNEQFF
TGTGCCAGCAGCGTAGTTCCGGGAGAAGGGAATGAGCAGTTCTTC
>TRBJ2-7|-|-|TRBV7-9
CASRAGLIYEQYF
TGTGCCAGCCGGGCAGGGCTGATCTACGAGCAGTACTTC
>TRBJ2-1|TRBD2|once|TRBV5-4
CASSRTSGSSYNEQFF
TGTGCCAGCAGCAGAACTAGCGGGAGCTCCTACAATGAGCAGTTCTTC
>TRBJ1-1|-|once|TRBV2
CASSEGPQWGLAEAFF
TGTGCCAGCAGTGAGGGCCCTCAATGGGGACTCGCTGAAGCTTTCTTT
>TRBJ1-1|-|-|TRBV10-2
CASQWTADNTEAFF
TGCGCCAGCCAATGGACAGCGGATAACACTGAAGCTTTCTTT
>TRBJ2-7|-|-|TRBV18
CASSWEDSSSYEQYF
TGTGCCAGCTCGTGGGAGGATAGCAGCTCCTACGAGCAGTACTTC
>TRBJ2-2|-|-|TRBV30
CAWSPTGELFF
TGTGCCTGGTCTCCCACCGGGGAGCTGTTTTTT
>TRBJ1-1|TRBD1|few|TRBV12-3/TRBV12-4
CASRGTGAEAFF
TGTGCCAGCAGGGGGACAGGGGCAGAAGCTTTCTTT
>TRBJ1-2|TRBD1|-|TRBV28
CASSLKGQIYGYTF
TGTGCCAGCAGTTTAAAGGGACAGATATATGGCTACACCTTC
>TRBJ1-5|-|once|TRBV10-2
CASSETSGWYQPQHF
TGCGCCAGCAGTGAGACGTCGGGGTGGTATCAGCCCCAGCATTTT
>TRBJ2-2|TRBD2|-|TRBV11-2
CASSSGLAGRLRELFF
TGTGCCAGCAGCTCTGGACTAGCGGGCCGGCTGCGGGAGCTGTTTTTT
>TRBJ2-2|-|-|TRBV5-4
CASSPGGALGRELFF
TGTGCCAGCAGCCCCGGCGGCGCCTTGGGTAGGGAGCTGTTTTTT
>TRBJ1-3|-|-|TRBV5-1
CASSPRQEISGNTIYF
TGCGCCAGCAGCCCCCGACAGGAGATCTCTGGAAACACCATATATTTT
>TRBJ1-5|-|-|TRBV28
CASSLSGRGGGLSNQPQHF
TGTGCCAGCAGTTTATCTGGGAGGGGAGGGGGGTTGAGCAATCAGCCCCAGCATTTT
>TRBJ2-7|TRBD2|-|TRBV24-1
CATSDYTSGGIYEQYF
TGTGCCACCAGTGACTACACTAGCGGGGGAATCTACGAGCAGTACTTC
>TRBJ2-1|-|-|TRBV10-3
CAISPPPGSYNEQFF
TGTGCCATCAGCCCACCCCCCGGGAGCTACAATGAGCAGTTCTTC
>TRBJ2-5|-|-|TRBV5-1
CASRPLDREEETQYF
TGCGCCAGCAGACCCCTCGACAGGGAGGAAGAGACCCAGTACTTC
>TRBJ2-7|TRBD1|-|TRBV11-2
CASSLDPGGNLDEQYF
TGTGCCAGCAGCTTAGATCCAGGGGGTAATCTCGACGAGCAGTACTTC
>TRBJ2-3|-|-|TRBV10-2
CASSALPARPSDTQYF
TGCGCCAGCAGTGCCCTCCCTGCCAGGCCTTCAGATACGCAGTATTTT
>TRBJ2-1|TRBD2|-|TRBV5-4
CASSPTRTSGRIGQFF
TGTGCCAGCAGCCCCACACGGACTAGCGGGAGAATTGGGCAGTTCTTC
>TRBJ2-3|TRBD1|-|TRBV5-6
CASSGTGTGFNTDTQYF
TGTGCCAGCAGCGGTACCGGGACAGGCTTTAACACAGATACGCAGTATTTT
>TRBJ1-3|-|-|TRBV9
CASSVGANSGNTIYF
TGTGCCAGCAGCGTAGGGGCAAACTCTGGAAACACCATATATTTT
>TRBJ1-5|-|-|TRBV28
CASSFGRGGQPQHF
TGTGCCAGCAGTTTCGGGAGGGGCGGACAGCCCCAGCATTTT